Below are 10 T cell receptor beta chains sequenced from a single sample in a study of response to subunit inactivated influenza vaccine. TCRdb re-called the RT-PCR reads with MiXCR, one entry per CDR3 protein. In the table there are about 540,000 distinct CDR3 sequences, under 25% of which are singletons. These data also featured in a second study, about T cells expressing NK-cell markers. That report notes: The authors generated TCR beta cDNA through 5'RACE template switching with UMIs.

The sample consisted of CD4+ T cells sorted from PBMCs, taken roughly 12 days after vaccination. These receptors were obtained from a man between 50 and 59 years old who received an inactivated influenza vaccine.

The chain uses TRBV11-3 and TRBJ2-1; D gene uncertain. Trimming cost V 1 base and J 6 bases, with 10 bases left between them. The germline V gene has CDR1 SGHNT and CDR2 YENEEA. The CDR3 spans 14 residues. CDR3 in DNA: TGTGCCAGCAGCTTAGCTCTCGGGTCCAATGAGCAGTTCTTC. Encoded protein: CASSLALGSNEQFF.

CDR3 coding DNA: TGTGCCAGCAGCCAACAAGCCCGACAGATAGACACTGAAGCTTTCTTT. Its translation: CASSQQARQIDTEAFF. The chain employs TRBV2 and TRBJ1-1; weak D call: TRBD1 (5 bases). The CDR3 runs 16 residues. V shed 6 bases and J shed 3 bases, with 20 bases lying between them. The V gene's germline CDR1 is SNHLY and CDR2 FYNNEI.

In its sample, this clonotype was seen a few times. The rearrangement links TRBV29-1 to TRBJ2-1; D gene uncertain. Trimming removed 6 bases at V and 4 bases at J, with 13 bases between. CDR1 SQVTM and CDR2 ANQGSEA come from the germline V gene. This CDR3 is 13 amino acids long. CDR3 nucleotide sequence: TGCAGCGTGAGCTCTTGGGGTTACAATGAGCAGTTCTTC. Amino acid sequence: CSVSSWGYNEQFF.

This clonotype was seen a few times. The chain uses TRBV7-7 and TRBJ2-7, with 7 bases aligning to TRBD2. Germline V gene lookup returns CDR1 SSHAT and CDR2 FNYEAQ (reference sequence). V lost 1 base and J lost 7; bases outside the gene matches: 4. The CDR3 length is 13 residues. The CDR3 region is CASSLGAGREQYF. The CDR3 coding sequence is TGTGCCAGCAGCTTAGGAGCGGGAAGAGAGCAGTACTTC.

V gene TRBV5-1 combines with J gene TRBJ2-7; either TRBD1 or TRBD2 may fit D (5 bases each). This CDR3 has 15 amino acids. Germline values: CDR1 SGHRS, CDR2 YFSETQ. Trimming shortened V by 3 bases and J by 0 bases, and 13 bases separated the two germline ends. The CDR3 region is CASSSGTYSSYEQYF. The CDR3 DNA follows: TGCGCCAGCAGCTCCGGGACGTATAGCTCCTACGAGCAGTACTTC.

This clonotype was seen more than once but under ten times. This chain links TRBV20-1 with TRBJ2-7, with a weak D call TRBD1 (6 bases). The germline CDR1 and CDR2 sequences are DFQATT and SNEGSKA (reference sequence). Trimming left V 4 bases short and J 0 bases short, with 10 bases between. The CDR3 totals 13 residues. The CDR3 spells CSAKRQASYEQYF. CDR3 bases: TGCAGTGCTAAGCGACAGGCCTCCTACGAGCAGTACTTC.

The chain is built from TRBV6-2 or TRBV6-3 and TRBJ2-1, with 10 bases aligning to TRBD2. The CDR3 runs 15 residues. Germline assignment: CDR1 MNHEY and CDR2 SVGEGT. Unmatched junction bases numbered 8, after V lost 7 bases and J lost 5 bases. Here the CDR3 reads CASTSGTSVHNEQFF. The CDR3 nucleotides read TGTGCCAGCACCTCCGGGACTAGCGTTCACAATGAGCAGTTCTTC.

A few counts support this clonotype. This sequence joins TRBV20-1 and TRBJ2-3; 7 nucleotides line up with TRBD1. The V and J ends lost 6 bases and 4 bases, in that order; junction bases with no gene match: 13. CDR3 size: 15 residues. From germline, CDR1 is DFQATT and CDR2 SNEGSKA (reference sequence). The CDR3 loop is CSAPRPGQGADTQYF. CDR3 sequence (DNA): TGCAGTGCCCCACGGCCGGGGCAGGGGGCAGATACGCAGTATTTT.

V and J are TRBV14 and TRBJ2-3, with 7 bases fitting TRBD2. Germline loops: CDR1 SGHDN, CDR2 FVKESK. J gave up 5 bases and V 0 bases, and 5 bases lay outside the gene matches. The CDR3 covers 15 residues. CDR3 residues: CASSQEVAGLDTQYF. The CDR3 nucleotides read TGTGCCAGCAGCCAAGAGGTAGCGGGCCTAGATACGCAGTATTTT.

The genes are TRBV12-3 or TRBV12-4 and TRBJ1-6; D call uncertain. The V end was cut by 8 bases, the J end by 8 bases, with 19 bases between. The CDR3 loop spans 15 amino acids. The CDR3 bases are TGTGCCAGCCGGTTGACCCATTTTGGGGATTCACCCCTCCACTTT. Protein product: CASRLTHFGDSPLHF.